This paragraph covers one T cell receptor beta chain sequence. Germline CDR1 is SGDLS and CDR2 is YYNGEE. The CDR3 covers 16 residues. With V trimmed by 1 base and J by 6 bases, 6 bases remained unmatched. The data are from a study of blood T cell repertoires in COVID-19. Study overall: The samples span acute and convalescent COVID-19 from the United States, Italy and Spain. From T cells, B-cell-depleted T cells, or PBMCs came the material, which was cDNA or gDNA.

As processed by the authors: Amplification from reference gene primers served as the basis for estimated nucleated cell counts. Clones were sequenced by immunoSEQ multiplex PCR, and TCRdb holds only the in-frame ones, with some missing. V and J calls and clone size are those listed in that table; D and trimming were worked out from the DNA. Of just over 300,000 clones in the sample, about 85% were seen once. The chain uses TRBV9 and TRBJ2-2, with 10 bases lining up with TRBD2. The sequencing sample was made of peripheral blood. The sequence was obtained from a man younger than 35 with active or convalescent COVID-19. The CDR3 region is CASSVWSSGGSGELFF. CDR3 sequence (DNA): TGTGCCAGCAGCGTATGGTCTAGCGGGGGATCCGGGGAGCTGTTTTTT.